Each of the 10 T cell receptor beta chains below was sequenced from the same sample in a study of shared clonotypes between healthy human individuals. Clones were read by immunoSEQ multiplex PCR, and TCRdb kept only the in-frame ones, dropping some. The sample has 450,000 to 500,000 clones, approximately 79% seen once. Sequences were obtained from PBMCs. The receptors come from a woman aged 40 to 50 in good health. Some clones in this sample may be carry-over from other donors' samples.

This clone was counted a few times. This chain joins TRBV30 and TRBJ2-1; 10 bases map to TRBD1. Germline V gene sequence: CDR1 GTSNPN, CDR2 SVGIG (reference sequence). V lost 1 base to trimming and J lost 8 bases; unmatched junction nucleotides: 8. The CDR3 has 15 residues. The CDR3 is CAWSAGGQGIDEQFF. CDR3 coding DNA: TGTGCCTGGAGTGCGGGGGGACAGGGGATTGATGAGCAGTTCTTC.

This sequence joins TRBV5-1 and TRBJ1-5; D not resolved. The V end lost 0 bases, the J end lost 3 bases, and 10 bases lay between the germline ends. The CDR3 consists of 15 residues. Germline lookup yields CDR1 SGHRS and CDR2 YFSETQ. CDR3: CASSLAAGNNQPQHF. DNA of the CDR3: TGCGCCAGCAGCTTGGCTGCGGGAAACAATCAGCCCCAGCATTTT. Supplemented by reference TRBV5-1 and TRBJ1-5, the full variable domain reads KAGVTQTPRYLIKTRGQQVTLSCSPISGHRSVSWYQQTPGQGLQFLFEYFSETQRNKGNFPGRFSGRQFSNSRSEMNVSTLELGDSALYLCASSLAAGNNQPQHFGDGTRLSIL.

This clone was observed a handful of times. CDR3 coding DNA: TGTGCCAGCAGCTTAGAGCGCTCGCAGGGCTACAATGAGCAGTTCTTC. Encoded protein: CASSLERSQGYNEQFF. This chain links TRBV11-2 with TRBJ2-1, with D possibly TRBD1 on 5 matching bases. V was trimmed by 0 bases and J by 3 bases, leaving 12 bases between them. The CDR3 has 16 amino acids. Germline lookup yields CDR1 SGHAT and CDR2 FQNNGV.

The CDR3 loop reads CASSSGTANEKLFF. The CDR3 DNA follows: TGTGCCAGCAGCTCCGGGACAGCAAATGAAAAACTGTTTTTT. V usage is TRBV11-2 and J usage is TRBJ1-4; 7 bases agree with TRBD1. Germline trimming cut 4 bases from V and 5 bases from J; bases unmatched to any gene: 4. This CDR3 is 14 amino acids long. The germline V gene has CDR1 SGHAT and CDR2 FQNNGV.

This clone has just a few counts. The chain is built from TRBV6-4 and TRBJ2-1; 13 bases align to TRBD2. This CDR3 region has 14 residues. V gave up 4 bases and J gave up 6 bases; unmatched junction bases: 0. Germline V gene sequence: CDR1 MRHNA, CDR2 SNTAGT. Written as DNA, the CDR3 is TGTGCCAGCAGTGGGACTAGCGGGAGCAATGAGCAGTTCTTC. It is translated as CASSGTSGSNEQFF.

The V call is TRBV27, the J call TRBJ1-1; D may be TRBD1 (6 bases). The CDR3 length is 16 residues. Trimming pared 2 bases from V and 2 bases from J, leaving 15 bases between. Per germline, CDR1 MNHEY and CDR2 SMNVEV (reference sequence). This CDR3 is CASSLGGARRNTEAFF. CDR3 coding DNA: TGTGCCAGCAGTTTAGGGGGGGCTAGGCGAAACACTGAAGCTTTCTTT.

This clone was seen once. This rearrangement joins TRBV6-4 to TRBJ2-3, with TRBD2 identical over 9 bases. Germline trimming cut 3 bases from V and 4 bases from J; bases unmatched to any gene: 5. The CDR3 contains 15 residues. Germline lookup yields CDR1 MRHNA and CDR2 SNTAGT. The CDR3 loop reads CASSEDSGSADTQYF. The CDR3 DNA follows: TGTGCCAGCAGTGAGGATAGCGGGAGTGCAGATACGCAGTATTTT.

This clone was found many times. The chain's CDR3 is CAISETTGGTEAFF. The CDR3 DNA reads TGTGCCATCAGTGAGACAACAGGGGGCACTGAAGCTTTCTTT. The gene calls are TRBV10-3 and TRBJ1-1; TRBD1 matches at 8 bases. Germline CDR1 and CDR2: ENHRY and SYGVKD. This CDR3 spans 14 amino acids. Trimming removed 2 bases from V and 4 bases from J; junction bases left unmatched: 3.

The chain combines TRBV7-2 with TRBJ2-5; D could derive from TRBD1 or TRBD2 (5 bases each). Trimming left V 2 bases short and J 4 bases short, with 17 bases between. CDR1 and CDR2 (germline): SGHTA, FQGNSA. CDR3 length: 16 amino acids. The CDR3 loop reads CASSLPGGRVGETQYF. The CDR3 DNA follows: TGTGCCAGCAGCTTACCTGGGGGTAGGGTAGGAGAGACCCAGTACTTC.

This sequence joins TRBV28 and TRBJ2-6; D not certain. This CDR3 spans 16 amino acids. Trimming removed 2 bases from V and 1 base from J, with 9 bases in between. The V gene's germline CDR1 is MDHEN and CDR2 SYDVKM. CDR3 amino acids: CASSLRWVSGANVLTF. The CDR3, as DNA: TGTGCCAGCAGTTTACGCTGGGTATCTGGGGCCAACGTCCTGACTTTC.